This passage covers 3 T cell receptor beta chains from one sample sequenced in a study of OX40 agonist ivuxolimab in advanced cancers. The data were produced by immunoSEQ multiplex PCR, yet TCRdb's version contains in-frame clones alone and is incomplete. The data show fewer than 25,000 clones, with around 90% seen just once and about 33% held by the top ten. The sample was CD4+ or CD8+ T cells sorted from blood, taken in a trial of the OX40 agonist ivuxolimab. The receptors come from an adult with an advanced solid tumor such as melanoma, head and neck, liver or kidney cancer.

The chain links TRBV6-1 to TRBJ1-5; D is undetermined. Between the trimmed V and J ends, which lost 7 bases and 0 bases, there was a span of 13 bases. CDR3 length: 15 residues. Germline lookup yields CDR1 MNHNS and CDR2 SASEGT. The CDR3 spells CASTESLYSNQPQHF. CDR3 DNA: TGTGCCAGCACTGAGAGCCTATATAGCAATCAGCCCCAGCATTTT.

The CDR3 coding sequence is TGTGCCAGCAGGGATACAGGGTTTACCTATGGCTACACCTTC. This encodes CASRDTGFTYGYTF. This chain uses TRBV2 with TRBJ1-2, with D perhaps matching TRBD1 (6 bases). This CDR3 has 14 amino acids. Trimming shortened V by 6 bases and J by 4 bases, and 15 bases separated the two germline ends. The germline V gene has CDR1 SNHLY and CDR2 FYNNEI.

This clone was observed a handful of times. The chain links TRBV19 to TRBJ1-2; 12 positions match TRBD1. V trimming: 10 bases; J trimming: 4 bases; junction bases outside the gene matches: 13. CDR1 LNHDA and CDR2 SQIVND come from the germline V gene (reference sequence). The CDR3 has 16 amino acids. CDR3 nucleotide sequence: TGTGCCACTTGGGGACAGGGGGCGCCCGGCGGCTATGGCTACACCTTC. This sequence encodes CATWGQGAPGGYGYTF.